Listed below are T cell receptor beta chains from one sample, sequenced in a study of T-cell reconstitution after alpha-beta-depleted transplantation in children. TCRdb passed the PCR reads through MiXCR, listing each CDR3 protein once. The sample has more than 200,000 distinct CDR3 sequences; about 25% are singletons. Here the sequenced sample was PBMCs, taken before TCRalphabeta/CD19-depleted stem cell transplant. The receptors shown here come from a girl aged 2-9 years with Fanconi anemia, due to receive a stem cell transplant. Each CDR3 is given with its conserved first and last residue. D genes are given only for firm matches. Only some rows state a clone size, as once, few, many or a class for expanded clones.

size	V	D	J	DNA	CDR3
many	TRBV12-5	.	TRBJ2-1	TGTGCTAGTGGTTTCTCTAATGAGCAGTTCTTC	CASGFSNEQFF
.	TRBV28	.	TRBJ2-1	TGTGCCAGCAGCTTTACCAGCCTGGAGCAGTTCTTC	CASSFTSLEQFF
many	TRBV29-1	.	TRBJ2-3	TGCAGCGTTGATCTTGAAGGCACAGATACGCAGTATTTT	CSVDLEGTDTQYF
.	TRBV6-5	TRBD2	TRBJ2-1	TGTGCCAGCAGTTACTCGTCCGGGACTAACTCCTACAATGAGCAGTTCTTC	CASSYSSGTNSYNEQFF
few	TRBV20-1	TRBD2	TRBJ2-7	TGCAGTGCAGGGACTAGCGGGACCGTTAGCTCCTACGAGCAGTACTTC	CSAGTSGTVSSYEQYF
many	TRBV29-1	.	TRBJ1-1	TGCAGCGTTCGCCTCTTGAACACTGAAGCTTTCTTT	CSVRLLNTEAFF
few	TRBV9	TRBD1	TRBJ2-5	TGTGCCAGCAGCCCCTGGACAGGGATCCAAGAGACCCAGTACTTC	CASSPWTGIQETQYF
many	TRBV15	TRBD1	TRBJ2-1	TGTGCCACCAGCAGGAAGACAGGGCCAGCTGAGCAGTTCTTC	CATSRKTGPAEQFF
few	TRBV6-1	TRBD1	TRBJ2-7	TGTGCCAGCAGCCCGACAGGGGGCATTTTGGACGAGCAGTACTTC	CASSPTGGILDEQYF
.	TRBV12-3/TRBV12-4	.	TRBJ1-5	TGTGCCAGCAGTTTGGACCAGGGGTCCCCCAATCAGCCCCAGCATTTT	CASSLDQGSPNQPQHF
many	TRBV12-3/TRBV12-4	TRBD1	TRBJ1-3	TGTGCCAGCAGACCCCGGGACAGGGCTAGAAACACCATATATTTT	CASRPRDRARNTIYF
once	TRBV20-1	.	TRBJ2-1	TGCAGTGCCCGAGAATTTGGACGGGGCTACAATGAGCAGTTCTTC	CSAREFGRGYNEQFF
.	TRBV6-2/TRBV6-3	.	TRBJ2-7	TGTGCCAGCAGTTACATCCGGACAATAGGGTACGAGCAGTACTTC	CASSYIRTIGYEQYF
.	TRBV29-1	.	TRBJ2-2	TGCAGCGTTGAATTTGGGCCCGGCGGGGAGCTGTTTTTT	CSVEFGPGGELFF
.	TRBV29-1	TRBD1	TRBJ2-1	TGCAGCGTTCCCCGGACAGGGAGGAATCCTTCCTACAATGAGCAGTTCTTC	CSVPRTGRNPSYNEQFF
.	TRBV29-1	TRBD1	TRBJ2-3	TGCAGCGTTGATAGGACAGGGAGGTGGGCAGATACGCAGTATTTT	CSVDRTGRWADTQYF
few	TRBV18	.	TRBJ2-7	TGTGCCAGCTCAGCCGGACTGAACTACGAGCAGTACTTC	CASSAGLNYEQYF
.	TRBV11-2	.	TRBJ2-2	TGTGCCAGCAGCAAAATTTGGGGTGAAGGACCGGACACCGGGGAGCTGTTTTTT	CASSKIWGEGPDTGELFF
.	TRBV20-1	TRBD1	TRBJ1-1	TGCAGTGCTAGGACAGGGATGGACGCTGAAGCTTTCTTT	CSARTGMDAEAFF
many	TRBV5-4	TRBD1	TRBJ2-3	TGTGCCAGCAGTAGGACAGGGACCACAGATACGCAGTATTTT	CASSRTGTTDTQYF
.	TRBV7-8	.	TRBJ2-5	TGTGCCAGCAGCTTAGGAAATTGGGATTTAGTGGAGACCCAGTACTTC	CASSLGNWDLVETQYF
few	TRBV5-1	TRBD1	TRBJ2-4	TGCGCCAGTCGCCGGGACAGGGAAAACATTCAGTACTTC	CASRRDRENIQYF
few	TRBV7-9	TRBD2	TRBJ2-7	TGTGCCAGCAGCCCCAGACTAGCGGTCTTTTCTGACGAGCAGTACTTC	CASSPRLAVFSDEQYF
.	TRBV6-1	TRBD2	TRBJ2-7	TGTGCCAGCGAAGGTTTAGCGGGAGGAAGCTACGAGCAGTACTTC	CASEGLAGGSYEQYF
few	TRBV25-1	.	TRBJ2-2	TGTGCCAGCAGTGACCAACCCCATCAACCCGGGGAGCTGTTTTTT	CASSDQPHQPGELFF
.	TRBV28	.	TRBJ2-1	TGTGCCAGCAGCCCATCGGACTACAATGAGCAGTTCTTC	CASSPSDYNEQFF
many	TRBV20-1	.	TRBJ2-3	TGCAGTGCTAGAGATCCAGGGCTGGGATTCACAGATACGCAGTATTTT	CSARDPGLGFTDTQYF
few	TRBV28	.	TRBJ2-7	TGTGCCAGCTTGGGGGGTCACGAGCAGTACTTC	CASLGGHEQYF
few	TRBV5-1	.	TRBJ2-7	TGCGCCAGCAGCGTGCAACCGGACAGCATCTACGAGCAGTACTTC	CASSVQPDSIYEQYF
many	TRBV28	TRBD2	TRBJ2-7	TGTGCCAGCAGGTTAGCGGGAGTGTTGCGTGAGCAGTACTTC	CASRLAGVLREQYF
.	TRBV10-3	TRBD1	TRBJ2-7	TGTGCCATCAGTCTACAGGGGCAGTGGCAGTACTTC	CAISLQGQWQYF
.	TRBV7-9	TRBD2	TRBJ2-5	TGTGCCAGCAGCTTGATCGGGAGGCTCCAAGAGACCCAGTACTTC	CASSLIGRLQETQYF
few	TRBV11-2	.	TRBJ2-2	TGTGCCAGCAGCTTAAGCGCGAACACCGGGGAGCTGTTTTTT	CASSLSANTGELFF
few	TRBV10-3	TRBD2	TRBJ2-3	TGTGCCATCAGTGAGATTAGCGGGAGGGCCCCAGATACGCAGTATTTT	CAISEISGRAPDTQYF
.	TRBV20-1	.	TRBJ2-1	TGCAGTGTCGGAAGCGGTTACAATGAGCAGTTCTTC	CSVGSGYNEQFF
.	TRBV24-1	TRBD2	TRBJ2-5	TGTGCCACCTACAACCTACGGGAGGGCCAGGTCTCGGAAGAGACCCAGTACTTC	CATYNLREGQVSEETQYF
.	TRBV12-5	.	TRBJ2-3	TGTGCTAGTGGTTTTTCTTTCCCCACAGATACGCAGTATTTT	CASGFSFPTDTQYF
many	TRBV5-1	.	TRBJ2-1	TGCGCCAGCAGCTTGTCTAGCGTCAGCAATGAGCAGTTCTTC	CASSLSSVSNEQFF
many	TRBV29-1	TRBD2	TRBJ2-1	TGCAGCGTTGAACCGGGCCCGGGGCCAGCGGGAGGGCGCGGCAATGAGCAGTTCTTC	CSVEPGPGPAGGRGNEQFF
many	TRBV12-3/TRBV12-4	TRBD2	TRBJ2-1	TGTGCCAGCAGTTCGACCCGATTGCCGGGACTAGCTAACAATGAGCAGTTCTTC	CASSSTRLPGLANNEQFF
few	TRBV6-1	.	TRBJ2-7	TGTGCCAGCGGGCGACAGGCCTCCTACGAGCAGTACTTC	CASGRQASYEQYF
many	TRBV28	.	TRBJ2-7	TGTGCCAGCAGTCCCACGAAGGGGGGGTACGAGCAGTACTTC	CASSPTKGGYEQYF
many	TRBV29-1	.	TRBJ1-5	TGCAGCGTTGTTGTCGGACAGAGCAATCAGCCCCAGCATTTT	CSVVVGQSNQPQHF
.	TRBV20-1	TRBD1	TRBJ2-2	TGCAGTGCTGTTTATGATACAGGGGTTGCCGGGGAGCTGTTTTTT	CSAVYDTGVAGELFF
.	TRBV6-5	.	TRBJ1-5	TGTGCCAGCAGTTACCAGGGCGGCAATCAGCCCCAGCATTTT	CASSYQGGNQPQHF
.	TRBV20-1	.	TRBJ1-3	TGCAGTGCCAGGAACCGGGACGGAGGAAACACCATATATTTT	CSARNRDGGNTIYF
many	TRBV5-1	.	TRBJ1-2	TGCGCCAGCAGCTGGGACCTGACGCCGGCTAGGGGCTACACCTTC	CASSWDLTPARGYTF
.	TRBV15	.	TRBJ2-6	TGTGCCACCAGCAGAGGCTCTGGACAGTCAACTCATTGGGCCAACGTCCTGACTTTC	CATSRGSGQSTHWANVLTF
few	TRBV28	TRBD2	TRBJ2-6	TGTGCCAGCAGTTTTTGGGGACTAGCGCCTTCTGGGGCCAACGTCCTGACTTTC	CASSFWGLAPSGANVLTF
few	TRBV4-1	TRBD2	TRBJ2-1	TGCGCCAGCAGCCAAGTTCTCCAGCGGGACGAAAGTGAGCAGTTCTTC	CASSQVLQRDESEQFF
.	TRBV12-3/TRBV12-4	TRBD1	TRBJ1-2	TGTGCCAGCAGTTTCGGGACAGGGTTCTATGGCTACACCTTC	CASSFGTGFYGYTF
few	TRBV7-3	.	TRBJ2-1	TGTGCCAGCAGCCCTCTAGGGGGGGCCTACAATGAGCAGTTCTTC	CASSPLGGAYNEQFF
many	TRBV15	.	TRBJ2-7	TGTGCCACCAGCAGAGAGCCCGTTCAGGTTCAGGGGAACGAGCAGTACTTC	CATSREPVQVQGNEQYF
few	TRBV29-1	.	TRBJ2-3	TGCAGCACCCGTCGGGGGAGGTGGAATACGCAGTATTTT	CSTRRGRWNTQYF
many	TRBV12-3/TRBV12-4	.	TRBJ2-7	TGTGCCAGCACCCTGTCTGGTTCCTACGAGCAGTACTTC	CASTLSGSYEQYF
many	TRBV20-1	TRBD2	TRBJ2-7	TGCAGTGCTAGAGCCCGACTAGCGGGAGTCTACGAGCAGTACTTC	CSARARLAGVYEQYF
.	TRBV20-1	.	TRBJ2-7	TGCAGTGCTAGAGATCAAAAGGAGGGGGTGCTCTCCTACGAGCAGTACTTC	CSARDQKEGVLSYEQYF
few	TRBV12-3/TRBV12-4	.	TRBJ1-3	TGTGCCAGCAGTTTTTCGGGGCAGTCTGGAAACACCATATATTTT	CASSFSGQSGNTIYF
.	TRBV9	TRBD2	TRBJ2-3	TGTGCCAGCAGCGTAGGATTAGCGGGAGTCACAGATACGCAGTATTTT	CASSVGLAGVTDTQYF
.	TRBV7-3	.	TRBJ2-1	TGTGCCAGCAGCTTGAGTTGGGCCAATGAGCAGTTCTTC	CASSLSWANEQFF